This T cell receptor beta chain was retrieved from a study of a mutant IDH1 vaccine in newly diagnosed glioma (dated by TCRdb to the early 2020s). Study-level background: Patients received eight vaccinations in weeks 1, 3, 5, 7, 11, 15, 19 and 23, corresponding to visits V03 through V10. Longitudinal TCRB deep sequencing was done for some 25 treated patients, wherever samples were available for exploratory analyses. Vaccination began 4-6 weeks after radiotherapy alone, or alongside temozolomide cycles in the chemotherapy-containing groups. Of the roughly 30 treated patients, 62.5% were male and roughly 38% were female, and a mean age of roughly 40 years was recorded. Peripheral blood was drawn at six visits: V03 (baseline), V05, V07, V10, V12 and V13. Prior to enrollment, standard therapy consisting of radiotherapy alone, temozolomide alone, or radiochemotherapy with temozolomide had been administered to patients, with the combination being received by most patients.

Receptor amplification or capture employed the immunoSEQ multiplex PCR assay. Following the manufacturer's protocol, the hsTCRB Kit was used to amplify rearranged TCR beta chain sequences. TCRB libraries were sequenced on an Illumina MiSeq. On the study's bioinformatics: The kit vendor's proprietary platform handled demultiplexing, trimming and gene mapping. This is the immuneACCESS table as TCRdb keeps it, with only in-frame sequences that have V and J called. A part of the clones is gone; compared with another copy, unresolved V genes explain less than half, and the rest is unexplained. The DNA gave D and trimming, while V, J and clone size come from that table. This sample lists under 65,000 clones; around 80% were detected once. The ten largest clones capture approximately 6.1% of the sample. This specimen's time point label, per the study, means: week 11, during vaccination. A 20-mer mutant IDH1 peptide at 300 micrograms in Montanide made up each vaccine dose, which was injected subcutaneously together with topical imiquimod. Newly diagnosed WHO grade 3 or 4 IDH1-mutant astrocytomas showing loss of nuclear ATRX were present in the donors. The samples were drawn from NOA16, a multicentre, single-arm, open-label phase I trial in Germany that tested a mutant IDH1 peptide vaccine in humans for the first time. The DNeasy Blood and Tissue Kit was used to extract genomic DNA from EDTA blood for TCRB sequencing.

Details on this clone: Its binding antigen is unknown. Within one base of it there is no much larger clone, and no base qualities were kept.

Broader findings and caveats from the paper: Vaccine-induced immune responses across multiple MHC alleles were detected in 80% to 95% of patients. It was noted by the authors that analyses of patient blood samples could not be reproduced owing to sample limitations. Availability determined which PBMC samples were chosen for TCRB deep sequencing. Pseudoprogression appeared unrelated to alterations in the top peripheral T cell clonotypes detected by TCRB sequencing.

The CDR3 spans 15 residues, from the cysteine through the phenylalanine. Just CDR3 DNA is preserved here, 45 bases in frame from base 1. V is pared back by 5 bases and J by 0 bases, with 10 bases lying between the germline termini. For CDR1 and CDR2, the germline V gene (reference sequence) lists MNHNY and SVGAGI. The chain employs TRBV6-6 and TRBJ1-4; there is no confident call for the D gene. This sequence was found in a middle-aged man with glioma. Sequencing was performed on PBMCs, taken from a glioma patient whose treatment included an IDH1 peptide vaccine. This receptor carries the CDR3 CASSLPTATNEKLFF. The sequence in DNA is TGTGCCAGCAGTCTGCCGACTGCAACTAATGAAAAACTGTTTTTT.